This entry lists 21 T cell receptor beta chains sequenced from one sample in a study of cytomegalovirus exposure and HLA in healthy donors. Amplification used 60 Vbeta primers and 13 Jbeta primers. Sequencing was performed with immunoSEQ multiplex PCR; in TCRdb, only in-frame clones are kept and a portion is missing. The sample holds approximately 110,000 clones; about 80% are singletons and the top ten take 5.4%. The sequenced sample consisted of PBMCs. These receptors were taken from a woman aged 25-40 years in good health and CMV-seropositive.

The chain recombines TRBV21-1 with TRBJ2-1; the listed D gene, TRBD1, was not tested against the DNA. TRBV21-1 is a known pseudogene. This CDR3 region has 15 residues. This CDR3 is CASPLQGAAYNEQFF. Here the CDR3 DNA reads TGTGCCAGCCCCTTACAGGGGGCGGCCTACAATGAGCAGTTCTTC.

The V call is TRBV12-5, the J call TRBJ2-5, with TRBD2 identical over 9 bases. Gene TRBJ2-7 matches the end of the DNA better, so the J call may be wrong. Germline V gives CDR1 LGHNT, CDR2 FRNRAP. This CDR3 contains 15 residues. The CDR3 DNA is TGTGCTAGTGGTCCCTTAGCGGGAGATGGCCACGAGCAGTACTTC. Protein product: CASGPLAGDGHEQYF.

V and J are TRBV5-5 and TRBJ2-7; D may be TRBD1 (5 bases). Trimming shortened V by 5 bases and J by 2 bases, and 8 bases separated the two germline ends. Germline CDR1 is SGHKS and CDR2 is YYEKEE (reference sequence). The length of the CDR3 is 12 residues. The CDR3 sequence: CASRAGTYEQYF. In nucleotides, the CDR3 is TGTGCCAGCAGAGCAGGGACCTACGAGCAGTACTTC.

The rearrangement links TRBV4-1 to TRBJ2-3; possible D gene TRBD2, 5 bases. The CDR3 runs 17 residues. Germline CDR1 MGHRA, CDR2 YSYEKL. V lost 3 bases and J lost 0, with 16 bases in between. The CDR3: CASSQYLLVSSTDTQYF. Written as DNA, the CDR3 is TGCGCCAGCAGCCAGTATCTACTAGTGTCTAGCACAGATACGCAGTATTTT.

This clone was detected once. The chain is built from TRBV5-4 and TRBJ1-4, with D tentatively TRBD1 (5 bases). Germline CDR1 is SGHNT and CDR2 is YYREEE (reference sequence). V was shortened by 10 bases and J by 8 bases, with 15 bases between the two germline ends. This CDR3 region has 12 residues. The CDR3 loop reads CAFSSGDEKLFF. DNA of the CDR3: TGTGCCTTTAGCTCGGGGGACGAAAAACTGTTTTTT.

The V call is TRBV10-3, the J call TRBJ2-5, with TRBD1 matching over 7 bases. Trimming removed 11 bases from V and 1 base from J; junction bases left unmatched: 4. The CDR3 runs to 12 residues. Germline V gives CDR1 ENHRY, CDR2 SYGVKD. CDR3 sequence: CAVKGAQETQYF. The CDR3 bases are TGTGCCGTTAAGGGGGCCCAAGAGACCCAGTACTTC.

V usage is TRBV5-1 and J usage is TRBJ1-2; 11 bases match TRBD1. Germline CDR1 reads SGHRS; CDR2 reads YFSETQ. The CDR3 extends over 15 amino acids. V shed 4 bases, J shed 6 bases, and the junction held 8 bases outside the gene matches. The CDR3 DNA is TGCGCCAGCAGCCTTGGACAGGGGGCGTCGGATGGCTACACCTTC. This encodes CASSLGQGASDGYTF.

The chain combines TRBV7-9 with TRBJ1-1, with 7 bases that match TRBD1. After removal of 4 bases from V and 3 bases from J, the junction contained 11 bases not matched to a gene. CDR3 size: 16 residues. Germline CDR1 and CDR2: SEHNR and FQNEAQ (reference sequence). In nucleotides, the CDR3 is TGTGCCAGCAGCTCGGGACAGTTGAAAGGGGACACTGAAGCTTTCTTT. This codes for CASSSGQLKGDTEAFF.

This clone was detected a few times. V and J are TRBV6-4 and TRBJ2-2, with D uncertain. Trimming pared 6 bases from V and 7 bases from J, leaving 12 bases between. This CDR3 contains 13 residues. The V gene's germline CDR1 is MRHNA and CDR2 SNTAGT. CDR3 DNA sequence: TGTGCCAGCAGCTACCAGCCGGGCGGGGAGCTGTTTTTT. It specifies CASSYQPGGELFF.

The CDR3 region is CAITAGPSLTEAGNTIYF. In DNA form, the CDR3 reads TGTGCCATCACTGCGGGGCCCTCTTTGACTGAAGCTGGAAACACCATATATTTT. The chain combines TRBV10-3 with TRBJ1-3; the D gene is possibly TRBD1 (5 bases). The V and J ends lost 7 bases and 2 bases respectively, with 24 bases between them. Germline CDR1 is ENHRY and CDR2 is SYGVKD. The CDR3 is made up of 18 amino acids.

V gene TRBV27 combines with J gene TRBJ2-2; D is possibly TRBD1 (6 bases). The CDR3 is 13 amino acids. Trimming cost V 7 bases and J 1 base, with 7 bases left between them. Germline V gene lookup returns CDR1 MNHEY and CDR2 SMNVEV (reference sequence). The CDR3 loop reads CASNRENTGELFF. CDR3 nucleotides: TGTGCCAGCAACAGGGAGAACACCGGGGAGCTGTTTTTT.

The chain carries TRBV11-3 and TRBJ2-1; 7 bases agree with TRBD2. Germline V gene lookup returns CDR1 SGHNT and CDR2 YENEEA. This CDR3 region has 14 residues. J lost 0 bases, V lost 5 bases, and 1 base had no gene match. DNA for the CDR3: TGTGCCAGCAGCGGCGGGAGCTCCTACAATGAGCAGTTCTTC. This sequence encodes CASSGGSSYNEQFF.

The chain has TRBV2 and TRBJ1-5; 7 nucleotides line up with TRBD1. The germline V gene has CDR1 SNHLY and CDR2 FYNNEI. V trimming: 4 bases; J trimming: 5 bases; junction bases outside the gene matches: 8. There are 15 residues in the CDR3. The CDR3 nucleotides read TGTGCCAGCAGTGCCGACAGGGAGGTGTATCAGCCCCAGCATTTT. Protein product: CASSADREVYQPQHF.

This chain connects TRBV7-8 to TRBJ2-7; possibly TRBD1 for D (5 bases). Germline V gene data show CDR1 as SGHVS and CDR2 as FQNEAQ. The CDR3 consists of 12 residues. Trimming cost V 4 bases and J 5 bases, with 9 bases left between them. The CDR3 sequence is CASSSGHNEQYF. For the CDR3, the DNA is TGTGCCAGCAGCTCCGGACATAACGAGCAGTACTTC.

V is TRBV7-9 and J is TRBJ2-7, with TRBD1 matching 7 bases. Germline V lookup: CDR1 SEHNR, CDR2 FQNEAQ (reference sequence). J was trimmed by 2 bases and V by 5 bases; bases with no gene match: 6. CDR3 size: 14 residues. CDR3: CASSLTGTAYEQYF. Written as DNA, the CDR3 is TGTGCCAGCAGCCTGACCGGGACAGCCTACGAGCAGTACTTC.

The V gene is TRBV25-1, the J gene TRBJ1-5; a possible D gene is TRBD1 (6 bases). The CDR3 sequence is 13 residues long. V was pared by 2 bases and J by 4 bases, with 6 bases between. Germline V lookup: CDR1 MGHDK, CDR2 SYGVNS. CDR3 DNA sequence: TGTGCCAGCAGTGAACAGGGGAATCAGCCCCAGCATTTT. Translated, it gives CASSEQGNQPQHF.

The chain joins TRBV5-5 to TRBJ2-7; unclear D gene. Germline loops: CDR1 SGHKS, CDR2 YYEKEE (reference sequence). Trimming took off 3 bases at V and 2 bases at J, with 15 bases between the two ends. CDR3 length equals 15 residues. The CDR3, as DNA: TGTGCCAGCAGCTGGCGCATGACACAAACCTACGAGCAGTACTTC. Amino acids: CASSWRMTQTYEQYF.

Only a few counts were recorded for this clone. The chain recombines TRBV7-9 with TRBJ1-4; 8 bases fit TRBD1. CDR3 length: 17 amino acids. Germline values: CDR1 SEHNR, CDR2 FQNEAQ (reference sequence). The V segment lost 5 bases and the J segment 8 bases; nucleotides outside the gene matches: 16. This chain's CDR3 is CASSRYKGRQGNEKLFF. Here the CDR3 DNA reads TGTGCCAGCAGCCGTTACAAGGGAAGACAGGGGAACGAAAAACTGTTTTTT.

The V call is TRBV29-1, the J call TRBJ2-1; possibly TRBD2 for D (5 bases). This CDR3 spans 13 amino acids. The germline V gene has CDR1 SQVTM and CDR2 ANQGSEA. V lost 6 bases to trimming and J lost 7 bases, with 16 bases between them. CDR3 in amino acids: CSVGPRAVNEQFF. CDR3 in DNA: TGCAGCGTGGGTCCCCGAGCGGTAAATGAGCAGTTCTTC.

This chain links TRBV2 with TRBJ1-5; D not resolved. Germline V gene lookup returns CDR1 SNHLY and CDR2 FYNNEI. V lost 5 bases and J 6 bases, leaving 14 bases between the germline ends. The CDR3 sequence is 14 residues long. CDR3 nucleotides: TGTGCCAGCAGTAACGACTGGAACACTCAGCCCCAGCATTTT. Amino acids: CASSNDWNTQPQHF.

The gene calls are TRBV6-1 and TRBJ2-1; 11 bases agree with TRBD2. CDR1 MNHNS and CDR2 SASEGT come from the germline V gene. Trimming cost V 6 bases and J 4 bases; bases outside gene matches: 5. This CDR3 has 15 residues. CDR3 sequence (DNA): TGTGCCAGCAGCCTTAGCGGGAGGGCATACAATGAGCAGTTCTTC. Amino acid sequence: CASSLSGRAYNEQFF.